Here is one T cell receptor beta chain with its context. This specimen comes from a study of shared clonotypes between healthy human individuals. CDR3 length equals 15 residues. Germline V gene sequence: CDR1 SGHDT, CDR2 YYEEEE. V was clipped by 0 bases and J by 7 bases, with 17 bases between them. Using immunoSEQ multiplex PCR, the repertoire was profiled, and TCRdb retains in-frame clones only, with some absent. Among about 2 million clones listed, over 85% were seen once. The chain recombines TRBV5-6 with TRBJ2-7; tentative D call: TRBD1 (6 bases). The sequence came from a man younger than 30 in good health. The sequencing sample was made of naive CD4+ T cells sorted from blood. The subset was: CD45RA+ positively selected. CDR3 bases: TGTGCCAGCAGCTTGGCCGGGCCAGGGGCTGGGGAGCAGTACTTC. Translated, it gives CASSLAGPGAGEQYF.